This entry is about one TCR beta chain. The data are from a study of cytomegalovirus exposure and HLA in healthy donors. Trimming left V 1 base short and J 10 bases short, with 23 bases between. This CDR3 comprises 16 residues. CDR1 is SQVTM, CDR2 ANQGSEA, per germline. It was with 60 Vbeta and 13 Jbeta primers that the PCR ran. Sequenced by immunoSEQ multiplex PCR; TCRdb stores in-frame clones only, minus some. The top ten clones hold roughly 9% of a sample with around 150,000 clones, over 70% of them seen once. This TCR derives from a young man in good health and CMV-seropositive. Sequenced: PBMCs. The gene calls are TRBV29-1 and TRBJ2-1, with D possibly matching TRBD1 (7 bases). The CDR3 sequence: CSVEGRGEGAYGEQFF. DNA of the CDR3: TGCAGCGTTGAAGGGAGGGGCGAGGGGGCGTATGGAGAGCAGTTCTTC.